This T cell receptor (beta chain) was recovered during a study of blood T cell repertoires in COVID-19. Study details: Both acute and convalescent COVID-19 samples were obtained from the United States, Italy and Spain.

This clone came up a few times. Libraries were prepared by immunoSEQ multiplex PCR; TCRdb keeps only in-frame clonotypes and omits some of them. The data hold around 120,000 clones, with approximately 90% observed a single time. The material sequenced was peripheral blood. This clonotype was obtained from a human donor in a cohort sampled during active COVID-19.

The CDR3 coding sequence is TGTGCCAGCAGTTTGGGAGGACGGGGCAATCAGCCCCAGCATTTT. As protein: CASSLGGRGNQPQHF. The chain joins TRBV28 to TRBJ1-5; no firm D call. Per germline, CDR1 MDHEN and CDR2 SYDVKM. This CDR3 region has 15 residues. The ends were cut back, 3 bases at V and 2 bases at J, with 11 bases in the middle. Based on the CDR3 plus reference TRBV28 and TRBJ1-5, the full variable domain is DVKVTQSSRYLVKRTGEKVFLECVQDMDHENMFWYRQDPGLGLRLIYFSYDVKMKEKGDIPEGYSVSREKKERFSLILESASTNQTSMYLCASSLGGRGNQPQHFGDGTRLSIL.